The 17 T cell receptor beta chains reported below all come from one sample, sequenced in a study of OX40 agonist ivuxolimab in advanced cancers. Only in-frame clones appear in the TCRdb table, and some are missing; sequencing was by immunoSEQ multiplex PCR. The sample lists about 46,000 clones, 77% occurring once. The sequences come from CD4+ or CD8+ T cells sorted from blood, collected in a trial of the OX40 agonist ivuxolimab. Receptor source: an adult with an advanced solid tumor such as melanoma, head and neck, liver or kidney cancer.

CDR3 coding DNA: TGTGCCAGCAGCTTGGCCTTAGCAAATGAGCAGTTCTTC. This gives the protein CASSLALANEQFF. The rearrangement uses TRBV5-4 and TRBJ2-1; D is ambiguous. V was shortened by 0 bases and J by 7 bases, with 8 bases between the two germline ends. Per the germline V gene, CDR1 is SGHNT and CDR2 is YYREEE (reference sequence). The CDR3 is 13 amino acids.

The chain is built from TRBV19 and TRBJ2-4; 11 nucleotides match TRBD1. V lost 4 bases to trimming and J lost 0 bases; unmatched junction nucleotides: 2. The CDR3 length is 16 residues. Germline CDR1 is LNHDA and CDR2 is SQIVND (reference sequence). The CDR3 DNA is TGTGCCAGTAGTAGAGGACAGGGGGCAGCCAAAAACATTCAGTACTTC. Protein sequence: CASSRGQGAAKNIQYF.

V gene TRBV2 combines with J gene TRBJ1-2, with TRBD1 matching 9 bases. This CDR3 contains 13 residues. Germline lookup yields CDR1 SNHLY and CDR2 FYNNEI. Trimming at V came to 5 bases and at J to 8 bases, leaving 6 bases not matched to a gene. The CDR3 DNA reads TGTGCCAGCAGTTCGGACAGGGGTGGCGGCTACACCTTC. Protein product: CASSSDRGGGYTF.

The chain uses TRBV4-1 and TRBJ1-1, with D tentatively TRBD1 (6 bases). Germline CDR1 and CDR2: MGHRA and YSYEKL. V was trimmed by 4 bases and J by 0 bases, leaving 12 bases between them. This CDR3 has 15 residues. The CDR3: CASSLFGGLNTEAFF. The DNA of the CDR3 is TGCGCCAGCAGCCTGTTCGGGGGGCTGAACACTGAAGCTTTCTTT.

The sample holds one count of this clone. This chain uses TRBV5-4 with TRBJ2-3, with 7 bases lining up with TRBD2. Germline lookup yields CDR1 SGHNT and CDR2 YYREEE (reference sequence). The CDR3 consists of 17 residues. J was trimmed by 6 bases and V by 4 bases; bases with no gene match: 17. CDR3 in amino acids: CASSVRVREITGDTQYF. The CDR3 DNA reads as TGTGCCAGCAGCGTTCGGGTGCGGGAGATCACGGGGGATACGCAGTATTTT.

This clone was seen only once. The CDR3 coding sequence is TGCAGTGCTAGACAGGTCTATGGCTACACCTTC. Residues: CSARQVYGYTF. The chain is built from TRBV20-1 and TRBJ1-2; D unresolved. The germline gives CDR1 DFQATT, CDR2 SNEGSKA (reference sequence). Trimming removed 2 bases at V and 4 bases at J, with 5 bases between. The CDR3 contains 11 residues.

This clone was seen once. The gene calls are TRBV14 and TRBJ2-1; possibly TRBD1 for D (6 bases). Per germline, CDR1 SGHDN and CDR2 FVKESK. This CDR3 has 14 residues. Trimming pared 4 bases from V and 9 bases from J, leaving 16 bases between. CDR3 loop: CASSPRTGIREQFF. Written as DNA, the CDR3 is TGTGCCAGCAGCCCCCGTACAGGGATTCGTGAGCAGTTCTTC.

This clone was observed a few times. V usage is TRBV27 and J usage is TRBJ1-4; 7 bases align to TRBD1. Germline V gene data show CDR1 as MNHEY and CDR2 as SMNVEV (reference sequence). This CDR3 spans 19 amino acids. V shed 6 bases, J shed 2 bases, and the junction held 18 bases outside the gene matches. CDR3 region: CASSPIDRDIKATNEKLFF. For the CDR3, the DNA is TGTGCCAGCAGCCCTATTGACAGGGACATCAAGGCGACTAATGAAAAACTGTTTTTT. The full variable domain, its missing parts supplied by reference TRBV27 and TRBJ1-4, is EAQVTQNPRYLITVTGKKLTVTCSQNMNHEYMSWYRQDPGLGLRQIYYSMNVEVTDKGDVPEGYKVSRKEKRNFPLILESPSPNQTSLYFCASSPIDRDIKATNEKLFFGSGTQLSVL.

The CDR3 DNA sequence: TGTGCCTGGGATAGCGGACAAGAGACCCAGTACTTC. It specifies CAWDSGQETQYF. The chain joins TRBV30 to TRBJ2-5; D possibly corresponds to TRBD2 (6 bases). V lost 5 bases to trimming and J lost 2 bases, with 9 bases between them. The CDR3 contains 12 residues. The germline V gene encodes CDR1 GTSNPN and CDR2 SVGIG (reference sequence).

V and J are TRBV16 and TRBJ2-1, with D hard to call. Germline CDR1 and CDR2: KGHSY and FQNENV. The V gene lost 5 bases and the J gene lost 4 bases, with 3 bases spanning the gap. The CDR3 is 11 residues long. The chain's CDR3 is CASSKYNEQFF. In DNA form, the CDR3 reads TGTGCCAGCAGCAAATACAATGAGCAGTTCTTC.

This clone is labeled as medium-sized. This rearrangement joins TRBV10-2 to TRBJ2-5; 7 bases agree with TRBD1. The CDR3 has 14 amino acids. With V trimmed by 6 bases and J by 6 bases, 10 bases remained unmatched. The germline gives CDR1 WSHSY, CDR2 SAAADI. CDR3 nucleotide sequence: TGCGCCAGCAGGTCCGGGACAGAGGAAAAGACCCAGTACTTC. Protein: CASRSGTEEKTQYF.

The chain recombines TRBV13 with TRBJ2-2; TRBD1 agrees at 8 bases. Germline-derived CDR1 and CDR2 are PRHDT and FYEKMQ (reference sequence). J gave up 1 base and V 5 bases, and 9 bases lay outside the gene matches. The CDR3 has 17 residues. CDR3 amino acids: CASSPRDRSMNTGELFF. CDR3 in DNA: TGTGCCAGCAGCCCACGGGACAGGAGCATGAACACCGGGGAGCTGTTTTTT.

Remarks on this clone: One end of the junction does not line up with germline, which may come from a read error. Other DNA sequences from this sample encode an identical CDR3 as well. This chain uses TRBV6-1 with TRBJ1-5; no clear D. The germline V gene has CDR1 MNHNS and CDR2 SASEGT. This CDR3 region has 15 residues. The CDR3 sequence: CASSDPVASNQPQHF. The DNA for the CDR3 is TGTGCCAGCAGTGATCCCGTTGCGAGCAATCAGCCCCAACATTTT.

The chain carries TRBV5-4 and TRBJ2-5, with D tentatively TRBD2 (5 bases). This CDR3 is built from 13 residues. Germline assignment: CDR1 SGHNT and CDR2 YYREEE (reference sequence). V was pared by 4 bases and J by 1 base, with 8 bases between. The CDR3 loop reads CASSPLGQETQYF. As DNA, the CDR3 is TGTGCCAGCAGCCCACTAGGCCAAGAGACCCAGTACTTC. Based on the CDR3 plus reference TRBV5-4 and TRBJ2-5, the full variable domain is ETGVTQSPTHLIKTRGQQVTLRCSSQSGHNTVSWYQQALGQGPQFIFQYYREEENGRGNFPPRFSGLQFPNYSSELNVNALELDDSALYLCASSPLGQETQYFGPGTRLLVL.

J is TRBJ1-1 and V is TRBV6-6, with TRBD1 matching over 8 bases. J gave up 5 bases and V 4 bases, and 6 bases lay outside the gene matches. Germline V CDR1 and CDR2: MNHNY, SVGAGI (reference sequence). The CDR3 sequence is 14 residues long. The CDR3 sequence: CASSFGQGGTEAFF. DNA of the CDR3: TGTGCCAGCAGTTTCGGACAGGGTGGGACTGAAGCTTTCTTT.

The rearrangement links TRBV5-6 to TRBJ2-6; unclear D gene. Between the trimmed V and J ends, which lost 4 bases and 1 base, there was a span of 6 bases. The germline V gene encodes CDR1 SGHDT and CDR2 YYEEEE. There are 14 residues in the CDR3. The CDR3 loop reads CASSPPSGANVLTF. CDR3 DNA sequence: TGTGCCAGCAGCCCTCCTTCTGGGGCCAACGTCCTGACTTTC. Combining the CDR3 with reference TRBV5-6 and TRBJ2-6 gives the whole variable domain DAGVTQSPTHLIKTRGQQVTLRCSPKSGHDTVSWYQQALGQGPQFIFQYYEEEERQRGNFPDRFSGHQFPNYSSELNVNALLLGDSALYLCASSPPSGANVLTFGAGSRLTVL.

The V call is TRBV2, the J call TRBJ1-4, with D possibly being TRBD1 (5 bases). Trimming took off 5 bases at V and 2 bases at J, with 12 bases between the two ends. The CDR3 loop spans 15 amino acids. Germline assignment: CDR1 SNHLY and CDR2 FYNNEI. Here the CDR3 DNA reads TGTGCCAGCAGTTACTCGGGACTTACTAATGAAAAACTGTTTTTT. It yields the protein CASSYSGLTNEKLFF.